This TCR beta chain appears in the sequencing data of a study of blood T cells in healthy people across ages. Study-level findings and limits: Roughly linearly, TCR beta diversity per million T cells fell as age increased. Versus aged donors, long-lived donors had higher diversity and more naive CD4+ cells. Naive and antigen-experienced cells were not separated, limiting conclusive comparison.

Next came a second PCR, run for about 6 to 12 cycles, which used a sample-barcoded 5' primer along with a J-beta primer mix. TCRdb re-analysed the 5' RACE reads in MiXCR, keeping a single row per CDR3 protein. The sample lists 630,000 or so distinct CDR3 sequences, approximately 30% occurring once. The table lists this clonotype with many counts. As yet, its antigen is unknown. V lost 7 bases, J lost 5 bases, and 13 bases stayed unmatched. CDR3 length: 16 residues. Looked up from germline, CDR1 is SGHAT and CDR2 is FQNNGV. Sequenced sample: blood. The TCR was taken from an elderly woman in good health. The chain is built from TRBV11-2 and TRBJ2-3; TRBD2 matches at 9 bases. CDR3 in DNA: TGTGCCAGCAACCCTTTGGCGGGGGGGCCGAGAGATACGCAGTATTTT. This translates into CASNPLAGGPRDTQYF.